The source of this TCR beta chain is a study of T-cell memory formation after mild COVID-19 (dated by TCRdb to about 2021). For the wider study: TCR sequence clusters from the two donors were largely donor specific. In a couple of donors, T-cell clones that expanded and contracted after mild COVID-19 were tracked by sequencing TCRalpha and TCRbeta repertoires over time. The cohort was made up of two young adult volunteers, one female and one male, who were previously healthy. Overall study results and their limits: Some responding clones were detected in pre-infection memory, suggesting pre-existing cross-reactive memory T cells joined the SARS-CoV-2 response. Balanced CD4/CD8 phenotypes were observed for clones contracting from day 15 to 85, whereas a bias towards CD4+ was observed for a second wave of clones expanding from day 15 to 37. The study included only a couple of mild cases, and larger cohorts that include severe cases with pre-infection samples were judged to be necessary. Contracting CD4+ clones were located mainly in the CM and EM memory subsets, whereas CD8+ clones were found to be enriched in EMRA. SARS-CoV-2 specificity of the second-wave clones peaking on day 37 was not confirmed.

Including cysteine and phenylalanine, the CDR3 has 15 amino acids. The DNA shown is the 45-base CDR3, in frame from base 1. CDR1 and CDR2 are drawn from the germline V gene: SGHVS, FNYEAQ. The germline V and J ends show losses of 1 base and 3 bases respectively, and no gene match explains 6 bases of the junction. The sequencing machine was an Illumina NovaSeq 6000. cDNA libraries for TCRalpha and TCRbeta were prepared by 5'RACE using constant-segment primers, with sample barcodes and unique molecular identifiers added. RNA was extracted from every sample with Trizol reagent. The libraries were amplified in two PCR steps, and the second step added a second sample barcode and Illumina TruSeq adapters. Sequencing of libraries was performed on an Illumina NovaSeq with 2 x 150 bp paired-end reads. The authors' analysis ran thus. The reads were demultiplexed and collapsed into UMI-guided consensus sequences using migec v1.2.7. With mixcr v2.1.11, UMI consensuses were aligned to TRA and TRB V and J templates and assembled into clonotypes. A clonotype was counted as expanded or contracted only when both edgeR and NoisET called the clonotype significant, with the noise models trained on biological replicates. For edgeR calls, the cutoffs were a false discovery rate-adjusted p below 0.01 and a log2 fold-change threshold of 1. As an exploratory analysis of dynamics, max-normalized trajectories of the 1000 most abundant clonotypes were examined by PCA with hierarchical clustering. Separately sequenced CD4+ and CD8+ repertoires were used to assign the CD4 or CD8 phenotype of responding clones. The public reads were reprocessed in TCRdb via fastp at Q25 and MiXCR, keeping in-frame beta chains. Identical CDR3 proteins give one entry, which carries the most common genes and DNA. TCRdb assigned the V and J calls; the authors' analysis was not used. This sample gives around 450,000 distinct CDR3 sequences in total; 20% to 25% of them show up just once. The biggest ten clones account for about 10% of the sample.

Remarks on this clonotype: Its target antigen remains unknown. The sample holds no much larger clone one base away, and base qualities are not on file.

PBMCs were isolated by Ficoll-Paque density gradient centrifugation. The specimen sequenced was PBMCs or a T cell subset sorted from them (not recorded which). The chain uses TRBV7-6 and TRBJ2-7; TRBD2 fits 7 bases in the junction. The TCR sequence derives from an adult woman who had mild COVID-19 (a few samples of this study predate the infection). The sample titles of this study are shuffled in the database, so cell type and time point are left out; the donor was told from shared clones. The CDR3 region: CASSLEGGLFYEQYF. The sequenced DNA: TGTGCCAGCAGCTTAGAGGGAGGGCTTTTCTACGAGCAGTACTTC.